The next 24 T cell receptor beta chains were all read from a single sample in a study of monozygotic twins with inflammatory bowel disease. Reanalyzing the 5' RACE reads, TCRdb keeps one entry per CDR3 protein, without DNA. This sample contains hundreds of thousands of distinct CDR3 sequences. Sequenced input: blood. Every receptor here comes from a human donor with ulcerative colitis or Crohn's disease, or a healthy co-twin of an affected twin (not recorded which).

The rearrangement uses TRBV29-1 and TRBJ2-3; TCRdb outputs TRBD1, but without DNA this stays unchecked. CDR1 is SQVTM and CDR2 is ANQGSEA in the germline V gene. The length of the CDR3 is 13 residues. Here the CDR3 reads CSAPGARSDTQYF.

The gene calls are TRBV4-1 and TRBJ2-1; TCRdb names TRBD2, which stays unverified in the absence of DNA. Germline CDR1 and CDR2: MGHRA and YSYEKL. The CDR3 sequence is 17 residues long. CDR3 in amino acids: CASSQDGAPGTRNEQFF.

V gene TRBV5-1 combines with J gene TRBJ2-7; TCRdb calls TRBD1, which cannot be checked without DNA. The CDR3 totals 14 residues. CDR1 and CDR2 from the germline V gene are SGHRS and YFSETQ. The CDR3 spells CASRDRDRGGEQYF.

The J gene is TRBJ1-5, the V gene TRBV4-3. The CDR3 extends over 14 amino acids. The germline gives CDR1 LGHNA, CDR2 YSLEER. The CDR3 is CASSHLGGNQPQHF.

The V gene is TRBV5-6, the J gene TRBJ2-5. There are 13 residues in the CDR3. CDR1 is SGHDT and CDR2 is YYEEEE in the germline V gene. CDR3 residues: CASSLGNQETQYF.

The genes are TRBV18 and TRBJ1-1. The CDR3 has 14 residues. Germline V CDR1 and CDR2: KGHSH, LQKENI. The CDR3 spells CASSPPGFYTEAFF.

This chain's CDR3 is CASSPRTGSYEQYF. V gene TRBV12-3 or TRBV12-4 combines with J gene TRBJ2-7; the TCRdb D gene call, TRBD1, has no DNA to confirm it. This CDR3 has 14 amino acids.

This rearrangement joins TRBV19 to TRBJ1-6; no DNA is available, so the TRBD1 call from TCRdb remains unchecked. This CDR3 spans 15 amino acids. CDR1 LNHDA and CDR2 SQIVND come from the germline V gene (reference sequence). This chain's CDR3 is CASSPRTGEHSPLHF.

The chain joins TRBV5-5 to TRBJ1-2. CDR3 length equals 15 residues. Germline V gene lookup returns CDR1 SGHKS and CDR2 YYEKEE (reference sequence). CDR3 protein: CASSPAGSANYGYTF.

J is TRBJ2-7 and V is TRBV12-3 or TRBV12-4; TCRdb gives TRBD1 as the D gene, but with no DNA this cannot be confirmed. The CDR3 is 14 residues long. The CDR3 loop reads CASSAWGDTYEQYF.

V and J are TRBV12-3 or TRBV12-4 and TRBJ2-1; TCRdb proposes TRBD1, but this gene call is untestable without DNA. CDR3 size: 14 residues. CDR3 protein: CATLARDGYNEQFF.

V gene TRBV5-4 combines with J gene TRBJ1-5. The CDR3 is made up of 16 amino acids. CDR1 is SGHNT, CDR2 YYREEE, per germline (reference sequence). The CDR3 reads CASSLKRREGNQPQHF.

The chain couples TRBV27 to TRBJ1-5; lacking DNA, the TRBD1 call made by TCRdb goes unchecked. CDR1 and CDR2 (germline): MNHEY, SMNVEV (reference sequence). This CDR3 is 18 amino acids long. The CDR3 region is CASSLWAGGANSNQPQHF.

The CDR3 loop is CASSLEQGMSEAFF. This rearrangement joins TRBV5-1 to TRBJ1-1; absent DNA, TCRdb's TRBD1 call cannot be checked. The germline V gene has CDR1 SGHRS and CDR2 YFSETQ. The CDR3 sequence is 14 residues long.

The V and J genes are TRBV15 and TRBJ2-1; TCRdb reports TRBD2, a call that lacks DNA to check it against. CDR3 length: 14 amino acids. The V gene's germline CDR1 is LNHNV and CDR2 YYDKDF (reference sequence). The CDR3 region is CATSRVGGYGEQFF. The full variable domain, in which reference TRBV15 and TRBJ2-1 provide the parts outside the CDR3, is DAMVIQNPRYQVTQFGKPVTLSCSQTLNHNVMYWYQQKSSQAPKLLFHYYDKDFNNEADTPDNFQSRRPNTSFCFLDIRSPGLGDTAMYLCATSRVGGYGEQFFGPGTRLTVL.

The V and J genes are TRBV20-1 and TRBJ1-2. Germline V CDR1 and CDR2: DFQATT, SNEGSKA (reference sequence). The CDR3 is made up of 14 amino acids. This CDR3 reads CSARETGAHYGYTF.

The chain couples TRBV4-3 to TRBJ1-1. The germline CDR1 and CDR2 sequences are LGHNA and YSLEER. CDR3 size: 13 residues. CDR3 sequence reads: CASSRRKNTEAFF.

The V gene is TRBV20-1, the J gene TRBJ2-6. This CDR3 has 17 amino acids. Germline CDR1 reads DFQATT; CDR2 reads SNEGSKA (reference sequence). CDR3 protein: CSARASSQGSGANVLTF.

The rearrangement uses TRBV9 and TRBJ1-5. In germline, CDR1 is SGDLS, CDR2 YYNGEE. CDR3 size: 15 residues. CDR3 sequence: CASSVGGTSNPPQHF. Looking up the rest from reference TRBV9 and TRBJ1-5 gives the full variable domain: DSGVTQTPKHLITATGQRVTLRCSPRSGDLSVYWYQQSLDQGLQFLIQYYNGEERAKGNILERFSAQQFPDLHSELNLSSLELGDSALYFCASSVGGTSNPPQHFGDGTRLSIL.

The chain employs TRBV10-3 and TRBJ1-2. CDR3 length: 11 amino acids. Germline V CDR1 and CDR2: ENHRY, SYGVKD. CDR3 sequence reads: CAISESYGYTF.

This chain uses TRBV12-3 or TRBV12-4 with TRBJ1-5. CDR3 length: 12 residues. This CDR3 reads CASTQFNQPQHF.

The V and J genes are TRBV7-3 and TRBJ2-3; absent DNA, TCRdb's TRBD2 call cannot be checked. The CDR3 has 16 amino acids. Per germline, CDR1 SGHTA and CDR2 FQGTGA. This CDR3 is CASSFGTSGTGDTQYF. The full variable domain, completed using reference TRBV7-3 and TRBJ2-3, is GAGVSQTPSNKVTEKGKYVELRCDPISGHTALYWYRQSLGQGPEFLIYFQGTGAADDSGLPNDRFFAVRPEGSVSTLKIQRTERGDSAVYLCASSFGTSGTGDTQYFGPGTRLTVL.

The chain has TRBV7-2 and TRBJ1-6; the D gene TCRdb calls, TRBD1, cannot be checked with no DNA. Germline CDR1 and CDR2: SGHTA and FQGNSA. This CDR3 is built from 13 residues. CDR3 sequence reads: CASSLTGSSPLHF. The variable domain in full, with the rest retrieved from reference TRBV7-2 and TRBJ1-6, is GAGVSQSPSNKVTEKGKDVELRCDPISGHTALYWYRQSLGQGLEFLIYFQGNSAPDKSGLPSDRFSAERTGGSVSTLTIQRTQQEDSAVYLCASSLTGSSPLHFGNGTRLTVT.

The rearrangement links TRBV10-3 to TRBJ2-1; the TCRdb D gene call, TRBD2, has no DNA to confirm it. This CDR3 is 13 amino acids long. Germline values: CDR1 ENHRY, CDR2 SYGVKD. CDR3 loop: CAISERLADEQFF.